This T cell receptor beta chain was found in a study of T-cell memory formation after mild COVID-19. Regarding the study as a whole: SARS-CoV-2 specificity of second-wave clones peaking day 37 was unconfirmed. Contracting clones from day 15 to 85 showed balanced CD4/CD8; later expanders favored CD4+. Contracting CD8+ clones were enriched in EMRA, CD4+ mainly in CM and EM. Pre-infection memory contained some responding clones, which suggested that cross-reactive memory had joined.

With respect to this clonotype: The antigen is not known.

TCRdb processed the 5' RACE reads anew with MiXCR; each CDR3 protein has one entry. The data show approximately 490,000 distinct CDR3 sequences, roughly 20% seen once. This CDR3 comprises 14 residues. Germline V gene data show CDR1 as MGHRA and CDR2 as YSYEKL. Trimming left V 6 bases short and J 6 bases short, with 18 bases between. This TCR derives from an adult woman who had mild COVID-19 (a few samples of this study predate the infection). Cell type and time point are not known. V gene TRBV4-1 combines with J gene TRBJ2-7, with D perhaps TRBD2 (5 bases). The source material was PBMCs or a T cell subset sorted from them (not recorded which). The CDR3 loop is CASRRVFLSPEQYF. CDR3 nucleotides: TGCGCCAGCAGGCGGGTGTTTCTCTCCCCCGAGCAGTACTTC.